One and the same sample provided the 32 T cell receptor beta chains below, sequenced in a study of OX40 agonist ivuxolimab in advanced cancers. Clones were sequenced by immunoSEQ multiplex PCR, and TCRdb holds only the in-frame ones, with some missing. The sample carries around 100,000 clones, about 89% recorded once. Sample: CD4+ or CD8+ T cells sorted from blood, taken in a trial of the OX40 agonist ivuxolimab. The receptors come from an adult with an advanced solid tumor such as melanoma, head and neck, liver or kidney cancer.

This chain joins TRBV7-2 and TRBJ2-2; D ambiguous. Per the germline V gene, CDR1 is SGHTA and CDR2 is FQGNSA. This CDR3 has 14 amino acids. Trimming shortened V by 5 bases and J by 6 bases, and 13 bases separated the two germline ends. For the CDR3, the DNA is TGTGCCAGCAGCAGAGCGTACGAGTCCGGGGAGCTGTTTTTT. Translating gives CASSRAYESGELFF.

This clone showed up just once. The rearrangement links TRBV28 to TRBJ2-1; D ambiguous. Germline lookup yields CDR1 MDHEN and CDR2 SYDVKM. V was cut by 3 bases and J by 0 bases, with 9 bases left in between. There are 15 residues in the CDR3. The CDR3 spells CASSFFSLSYNEQFF. For the CDR3, the DNA is TGTGCCAGCAGTTTTTTCAGCCTCTCCTACAATGAGCAGTTCTTC.

The V and J genes are TRBV7-6 and TRBJ2-2; TRBD2 might be the D (6 bases). V was cut by 1 base and J by 3 bases, with 15 bases left in between. This CDR3 spans 17 amino acids. Looked up from germline, CDR1 is SGHVS and CDR2 is FNYEAQ. The CDR3 sequence: CASSLGAGRSHTGELFF. For the CDR3, the DNA is TGTGCCAGCAGCTTAGGGGCAGGGAGGTCTCACACCGGGGAGCTGTTTTTT.

Details on this clone: The same CDR3 is also encoded by other DNA sequences in this sample. The DNA of the CDR3 is TGCGCCAGCAGTTCGGGGCTTGCTAGCACAGATACGCAGTATTTT. This sequence encodes CASSSGLASTDTQYF. The genes are TRBV5-1 and TRBJ2-3; D possibly matches TRBD1 or TRBD2 (5 bases each). The CDR3 runs to 15 residues. Germline assignment: CDR1 SGHRS and CDR2 YFSETQ. Between the trimmed V and J ends, which lost 5 bases and 0 bases, there was a span of 13 bases.

This chain's CDR3 is CAWSNLGQDGNEKLFF. The CDR3 coding sequence is TGTGCCTGGAGTAACCTAGGGCAGGACGGTAATGAAAAACTGTTTTTT. V usage is TRBV30 and J usage is TRBJ1-4; no reliable D call. CDR3 length equals 16 residues. The germline V gene encodes CDR1 GTSNPN and CDR2 SVGIG (reference sequence). The germline V and J ends were trimmed by 2 bases and 4 bases, with 17 bases remaining between them.

The V call is TRBV27, the J call TRBJ1-2; D remains unclear. Germline V gene sequence: CDR1 MNHEY, CDR2 SMNVEV (reference sequence). Trimming removed 6 bases from V and 8 bases from J, with 16 bases in between. The CDR3 contains 13 residues. The CDR3 loop is CASRSSGPRGYTF. The CDR3 DNA reads TGTGCCAGCAGATCATCGGGTCCGCGGGGCTACACCTTC.

The genes are TRBV18 and TRBJ1-1, with a possible D match to TRBD1 (5 bases). The CDR3 length is 17 residues. Trimming removed 3 bases from V and 1 base from J, with 18 bases in between. Germline-derived CDR1 and CDR2 are KGHSH and LQKENI. The CDR3 nucleotides are TGTGCCAGCTCACCTTTGACAGACCCTGCTGCGAACACTGAAGCTTTCTTT. Translation: CASSPLTDPAANTEAFF.

This clone was counted a single time. V gene TRBV30 combines with J gene TRBJ1-5; D is perhaps TRBD1 (5 bases). Trimming cost V 0 bases and J 2 bases, with 17 bases left between them. The germline V gene has CDR1 GTSNPN and CDR2 SVGIG (reference sequence). CDR3 length equals 17 residues. The CDR3 sequence is CAWSVNAPGRRNQPQHF. The CDR3 DNA is TGTGCCTGGAGTGTCAACGCCCCAGGGAGGCGCAATCAGCCCCAGCATTTT.

V gene TRBV5-1 combines with J gene TRBJ2-2, with a possible D match to TRBD2 (5 bases). CDR3 size: 14 residues. V lost 9 bases and J 5 bases, leaving 17 bases between the germline ends. Germline V gene data show CDR1 as SGHRS and CDR2 as YFSETQ. The CDR3 is CATSEGIKTGELFF. The CDR3 DNA reads TGCGCCACCTCCGAGGGCATCAAGACCGGGGAGCTGTTTTTT.

The chain joins TRBV27 to TRBJ2-7; a weak D match, TRBD1 (5 bases). Germline CDR1 and CDR2: MNHEY and SMNVEV (reference sequence). This CDR3 has 16 amino acids. V was pared by 3 bases and J by 2 bases, with 17 bases between. CDR3 sequence reads: CASSFGAGQGTYEQYF. The CDR3 DNA reads TGTGCCAGCAGTTTTGGGGCAGGGCAGGGCACCTACGAGCAGTACTTC.

This clone was observed a single time. The rearrangement links TRBV15 to TRBJ2-4; 9 bases match TRBD2. V lost 0 bases to trimming and J lost 1 base; unmatched junction nucleotides: 13. This CDR3 has 20 amino acids. Germline assignment: CDR1 LNHNV and CDR2 YYDKDF (reference sequence). CDR3 in amino acids: CATSRDPLRVSGRAKNIQYF. For the CDR3, the DNA is TGTGCCACCAGCAGAGACCCCCTACGAGTGAGCGGGAGGGCCAAAAACATTCAGTACTTC.

The chain joins TRBV7-8 to TRBJ2-1, with 7 bases fitting TRBD1. This CDR3 has 15 amino acids. J lost 6 bases, V lost 1 base, and 6 bases had no gene match. Germline V gene data show CDR1 as SGHVS and CDR2 as FQNEAQ. As DNA, the CDR3 is TGTGCCAGCAGCTTAGTTGGCAGGGGGACCAATGAGCAGTTCTTC. This sequence encodes CASSLVGRGTNEQFF.

This clone appeared a few times. The chain employs TRBV28 and TRBJ1-2, with D unresolved. Per the germline V gene, CDR1 is MDHEN and CDR2 is SYDVKM. This CDR3 comprises 11 residues. The V and J ends lost 8 bases and 8 bases respectively, with 12 bases between them. For the CDR3, the DNA is TGTGCCAGCGTGAGCGTAGCGGGCTACACCTTC. Translating it yields CASVSVAGYTF.

The rearrangement uses TRBV2 and TRBJ1-1; D perhaps matches TRBD1 (5 bases). Germline V gene data show CDR1 as SNHLY and CDR2 as FYNNEI. V was trimmed by 6 bases and J by 0 bases, leaving 20 bases between them. The CDR3 spans 17 residues. The DNA of the CDR3 is TGTGCCAGCAGCTTATTGGACACTTACCTCATGAACACTGAAGCTTTCTTT. Translating gives CASSLLDTYLMNTEAFF.

CDR3 in amino acids: CASSVGGWSYGYTF. CDR3 in DNA: TGTGCCAGCAGCGTAGGGGGATGGAGCTATGGCTACACCTTC. The rearrangement joins TRBV9 to TRBJ1-2; no clear D gene. V shed 0 bases and J shed 4 bases, with 10 bases lying between them. CDR1 is SGDLS, CDR2 YYNGEE, per germline. The length of the CDR3 is 14 residues.

In this sample, this clone turned up once. The chain joins TRBV7-7 to TRBJ2-5; the match to TRBD1 covers 7 bases. This CDR3 has 13 amino acids. The germline V gene has CDR1 SSHAT and CDR2 FNYEAQ (reference sequence). Losses at the gene ends were 5 bases for V and 5 bases for J; bases not matched to a gene: 5. The CDR3 nucleotides read TGTGCCAGCAGCCGCAGGGGGTGGGAGACCCAGTACTTC. Amino acids: CASSRRGWETQYF. The full variable domain, rest sourced from reference TRBV7-7 and TRBJ2-5, is GAGVSQSPRYKVTKRGQDVTLRCDPISSHATLYWYQQALGQGPEFLTYFNYEAQPDKSGLPSDRFSAERPEGSISTLTIQRTEQRDSAMYRCASSRRGWETQYFGPGTRLLVL.

The CDR3 region has the DNA TGCGCCAGCGGGACGGGACTAGATGCCAATGAGCAGTTCTTC. Protein: CASGTGLDANEQFF. J is TRBJ2-1 and V is TRBV5-1; TRBD2 matches 8 bases. CDR1 is SGHRS, CDR2 YFSETQ, per germline. Trimming removed 7 bases from V and 6 bases from J; junction bases left unmatched: 9. CDR3 length: 14 residues. Full variable domain (remainder filled in from reference TRBV5-1 and TRBJ2-1): KAGVTQTPRYLIKTRGQQVTLSCSPISGHRSVSWYQQTPGQGLQFLFEYFSETQRNKGNFPGRFSGRQFSNSRSEMNVSTLELGDSALYLCASGTGLDANEQFFGPGTRLTVL.

The gene calls are TRBV9 and TRBJ2-2; TRBD2 aligns across 10 bases. The V gene end was trimmed by 3 bases and the J gene end by 4 bases; junction bases not matched to a gene: 12. This CDR3 spans 18 amino acids. Germline lookup yields CDR1 SGDLS and CDR2 YYNGEE. The CDR3 sequence: CASSALPAGGQSTGELFF. CDR3 DNA sequence: TGTGCCAGCAGCGCCCTCCCAGCGGGAGGGCAAAGCACCGGGGAGCTGTTTTTT.

The V call is TRBV15, the J call TRBJ1-2; 7 bases fit TRBD1. Germline lookup yields CDR1 LNHNV and CDR2 YYDKDF (reference sequence). V was clipped by 5 bases and J by 3 bases; unmatched bases: 6. CDR3 length: 14 amino acids. CDR3 sequence: CATSHRTGDYGYTF. In DNA form, the CDR3 reads TGTGCCACCAGCCATCGGACAGGCGACTATGGCTACACCTTC.

The chain is built from TRBV4-1 and TRBJ2-7, with a tentative D call TRBD2 (6 bases). Germline CDR1 reads MGHRA; CDR2 reads YSYEKL. The V end was cut by 0 bases, the J end by 0 bases, with 15 bases between. The CDR3 sequence is 17 residues long. CDR3 region: CASSQEGLTATSYEQYF. The CDR3 nucleotides read TGCGCCAGCAGCCAAGAAGGACTAACCGCCACCTCCTACGAGCAGTACTTC.

The count of this clone is one. CDR3 protein: CASSLDAVSTDTQYF. The CDR3 nucleotides are TGCGCCAGCAGCTTGGACGCGGTTAGCACAGATACGCAGTATTTT. V gene TRBV5-1 combines with J gene TRBJ2-3; no reliable D call. Trimming took off 0 bases at V and 0 bases at J, with 8 bases between the two ends. The CDR3 extends over 15 amino acids. Looked up from germline, CDR1 is SGHRS and CDR2 is YFSETQ.

The chain has TRBV10-3 and TRBJ1-1; TRBD1 agrees at 8 bases. Germline values: CDR1 ENHRY, CDR2 SYGVKD. The CDR3 extends over 14 amino acids. Trimming cost V 6 bases and J 3 bases; bases outside gene matches: 6. The chain's CDR3 is CAIRDRVGDTEAFF. CDR3 coding DNA: TGTGCCATCAGGGACAGGGTGGGGGACACTGAAGCTTTCTTT.

This CDR3 reads CLSRPSGGDSTGELFF. Written as DNA, the CDR3 is TGCCTCTCCCGCCCTAGCGGGGGGGATAGCACCGGGGAGCTGTTTTTT. This sequence joins TRBV10-2 and TRBJ2-2; 12 bases fit TRBD2. The CDR3 is 16 amino acids. Germline-derived CDR1 and CDR2 are WSHSY and SAAADI.

The V call is TRBV5-8, the J call TRBJ1-1; TRBD1 agrees at 7 bases. J gave up 2 bases and V 6 bases, and 4 bases lay outside the gene matches. CDR1 is SGHTS, CDR2 YDEGEE, per germline. The CDR3 spans 13 residues. CDR3 DNA: TGTGCCAGCATGGGACAGCCAAACACTGAAGCTTTCTTT. It specifies CASMGQPNTEAFF.

CDR3 sequence (DNA): TGTGCCAGCAGCCAAAGACCCTACGAGCAGTACTTC. It is translated as CASSQRPYEQYF. The chain uses TRBV11-2 and TRBJ2-7; no firm D call. Between the trimmed V and J ends, which lost 5 bases and 2 bases, there was a span of 7 bases. Germline CDR1 SGHAT, CDR2 FQNNGV. The CDR3 totals 12 residues.

The chain employs TRBV2 and TRBJ2-3; either TRBD1 or TRBD2 may fit D (6 bases each). With 8 bases removed from V and 2 bases from J, the gap between germline ends came to 11 bases. This CDR3 comprises 13 residues. Germline lookup yields CDR1 SNHLY and CDR2 FYNNEI. The CDR3 nucleotides are TGTGCCAGCCTCGGGGGCTTCACAGATACGCAGTATTTT. Protein product: CASLGGFTDTQYF.

This clone was detected a few times. This chain links TRBV30 with TRBJ1-2, with 7 bases aligning to TRBD1. Germline V gene lookup returns CDR1 GTSNPN and CDR2 SVGIG (reference sequence). There are 12 residues in the CDR3. The V gene end was trimmed by 1 base and the J gene end by 4 bases; junction bases not matched to a gene: 0. The CDR3 DNA reads TGTGCCTGGAGTGGGGACAGCTATGGCTACACCTTC. This translates into CAWSGDSYGYTF.

The chain combines TRBV10-2 with TRBJ2-1; D may be TRBD1 (5 bases). The ends were cut back, 6 bases at V and 3 bases at J, with 12 bases in the middle. In germline, CDR1 is WSHSY, CDR2 SAAADI. CDR3 length equals 14 residues. As DNA, the CDR3 is TGCGCCAGCAGCCGGATACAGGACTACAATGAGCAGTTCTTC. Translated, it gives CASSRIQDYNEQFF.

This clone was seen only once. The chain recombines TRBV30 with TRBJ2-7; weak D call: TRBD1 (6 bases). Germline assignment: CDR1 GTSNPN and CDR2 SVGIG (reference sequence). The germline V and J ends were trimmed by 4 bases and 5 bases, with 12 bases remaining between them. The CDR3 has 12 amino acids. The CDR3 region is CAWILGAHEQYF. The CDR3 DNA reads TGTGCCTGGATCCTGGGGGCCCACGAGCAGTACTTC.

The chain is built from TRBV11-2 and TRBJ2-3, with D maybe TRBD1 (5 bases). CDR3 length equals 16 residues. The germline CDR1 and CDR2 sequences are SGHAT and FQNNGV. With 7 bases removed from V and 0 bases from J, the gap between germline ends came to 17 bases. The CDR3 sequence: CASNLRGPDSTDTQYF. CDR3 DNA sequence: TGTGCCAGCAACCTAAGGGGCCCAGATAGCACAGATACGCAGTATTTT.

This sequence joins TRBV10-1 and TRBJ2-1, with D unclear. Germline V gene lookup returns CDR1 WNHNN and CDR2 SYGVQD (reference sequence). CDR3 length: 12 residues. Trimming stripped 6 bases from V and 6 bases from J, with 9 bases between. CDR3 sequence reads: CASSLDPNEQFF. CDR3 nucleotides: TGCGCCAGCAGCTTGGACCCCAATGAGCAGTTCTTC.

This chain links TRBV27 with TRBJ2-7; the match to TRBD2 covers 9 bases. From germline, CDR1 is MNHEY and CDR2 SMNVEV (reference sequence). The CDR3 contains 15 residues. The ends lost 6 bases at V and 2 bases at J; junction bases unmatched: 8. The DNA for the CDR3 is TGTGCCAGCAGGCCCACTAGCGGGCTGACCTACGAGCAGTACTTC. Protein sequence: CASRPTSGLTYEQYF.